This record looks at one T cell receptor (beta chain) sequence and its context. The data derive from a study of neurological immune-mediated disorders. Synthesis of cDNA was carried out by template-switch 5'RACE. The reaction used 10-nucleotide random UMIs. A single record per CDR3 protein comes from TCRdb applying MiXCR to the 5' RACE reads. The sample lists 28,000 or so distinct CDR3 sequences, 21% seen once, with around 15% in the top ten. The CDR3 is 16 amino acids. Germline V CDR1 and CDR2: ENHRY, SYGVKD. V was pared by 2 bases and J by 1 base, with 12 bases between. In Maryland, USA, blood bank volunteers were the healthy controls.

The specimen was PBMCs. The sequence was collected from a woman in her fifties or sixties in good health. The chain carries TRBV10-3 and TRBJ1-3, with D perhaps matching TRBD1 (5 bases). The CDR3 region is CAISETGTPSGNTIYF. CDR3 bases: TGTGCCATCAGTGAGACAGGAACTCCTTCTGGAAACACCATATATTTT.